Listed below are T cell receptor beta chains from one sample, sequenced in a study of human T cells and chemical hapten exposure. TCRdb processed the RACE reads anew with MiXCR; each CDR3 protein has one entry. The sample holds under 300,000 distinct CDR3 sequences, 7.5% to 9% seen once. Sequencing used whole blood, obtained in connection with sensitization to the hapten diphenylcyclopropenone (DPC). Receptor source: a woman in her thirties or forties with alopecia areata. Some clones in this sample may be carry-over from other donors' samples. CDR3s include the opening cysteine and the closing phenylalanine or tryptophan. D genes are given only for firm matches. Only part of the rows carry a size: once, few, many, or a class if the clone is expanded.

d_call clone_size j_call v_call cdr3_aa cdr3_nt
TRBD2 few TRBJ2-3 TRBV7-7 CASSWGLEADTQYF TGTGCTAGCAGCTGGGGACTAGAAGCAGATACGCAGTATTTT
TRBD1 few TRBJ2-2 TRBV10-3 CAISETGPANTGELFF TGTGCCATCAGCGAGACAGGGCCCGCGAACACCGGGGAGCTGTTTTTT
- - TRBJ2-1 TRBV7-2 CASSLEVGGQFF TGTGCCAGCAGCTTAGAGGTGGGGGGGCAGTTCTTC
- few TRBJ1-5 TRBV28 CASIEGLTGTNQPQHF TGTGCCAGCATTGAGGGCCTGACGGGAACCAATCAGCCCCAGCATTTT
- - TRBJ1-5 TRBV7-9 CASSGGVNQPQHF TGTGCCAGCAGCGGCGGGGTCAATCAGCCCCAGCATTTT
TRBD1 many TRBJ2-1 TRBV24-1 CATSESGGSSYNEQFF TGTGCCACCAGTGAGTCAGGGGGCAGCTCCTACAATGAGCAGTTCTTC
- many TRBJ2-7 TRBV13 CASSPSWDEQYF TGTGCCAGCAGCCCCTCTTGGGACGAGCAGTACTTC
- few TRBJ2-1 TRBV5-8 CASSLVSGEQFF TGTGCCAGCAGCTTGGTATCCGGGGAGCAGTTCTTC
- - TRBJ1-2 TRBV12-3/TRBV12-4 CASTPNGDGYTF TGTGCCAGTACCCCCAATGGTGATGGCTACACCTTC
- many TRBJ1-2 TRBV20-1 CSARSGNGYTF TGCAGTGCTAGGTCCGGAAATGGCTACACCTTC
TRBD1 - TRBJ1-5 TRBV6-1 CASTPGQGGNQPQHF TGTGCCAGTACCCCGGGACAGGGGGGCAATCAGCCCCAGCATTTT
TRBD1 few TRBJ2-1 TRBV5-1 CASSLQGQGANEQFF TGCGCCAGCAGCTTGCAGGGACAGGGGGCGAATGAGCAGTTCTTC
- many TRBJ1-1 TRBV5-1 CASSLEHNTEAFF TGCGCCAGCAGCTTGGAGCATAACACTGAAGCTTTCTTT
- few TRBJ1-4 TRBV29-1 CSVAHQGISTNEKLFF TGCAGCGTAGCACACCAGGGAATTTCAACTAATGAAAAACTGTTTTTT
- - TRBJ2-4 TRBV7-9 CASSLSGGRPNIQYF TGTGCCAGCAGCTTATCCGGGGGCAGGCCGAACATTCAGTACTTC
TRBD2 few TRBJ2-7 TRBV28 CASSLISASGTEQYF TGTGCCAGCAGTCTTATATCGGCTAGCGGGACCGAGCAGTACTTC
- few TRBJ2-2 TRBV28 CASRSWTTTNTGELFF TGTGCCAGCAGATCCTGGACGACCACGAACACCGGGGAGCTGTTTTTT
TRBD1 many TRBJ2-7 TRBV28 CASSSSTTDRGEYEQYF TGTGCCAGCAGTTCTTCAACCACTGACAGGGGAGAATACGAGCAGTACTTC
TRBD2 - TRBJ2-7 TRBV5-1 CASSPGTSLYEQYF TGCGCCAGCAGCCCCGGGACTAGCTTATACGAGCAGTACTTC
TRBD1 - TRBJ1-5 TRBV6-2/TRBV6-3 CASSYSRDRGLLNQPQHF TGTGCCAGCAGTTACTCCCGGGACAGGGGGCTTCTCAATCAGCCCCAGCATTTT
- - TRBJ1-1 TRBV27 CASRFGGGTEAFF TGTGCCAGCCGGTTTGGGGGCGGCACTGAAGCTTTCTTT
TRBD2 few TRBJ2-2 TRBV12-3/TRBV12-4 CASSRLAGITMTNTGELFF TGTGCCAGCAGTCGACTAGCGGGAATTACCATGACGAACACCGGGGAGCTGTTTTTT
- - TRBJ2-3 TRBV5-1 CASSLGRARWTDTQYF TGCGCCAGCAGCTTGGGCCGGGCCCGTTGGACAGATACGCAGTATTTT
- many TRBJ1-1 TRBV7-3 CASSLTDNTEAFF TGTGCCAGCAGCTTGACGGACAACACTGAAGCTTTCTTT
TRBD2 few TRBJ2-7 TRBV4-3 CASSQDLREGDEQYF TGCGCCAGCAGCCAAGATCTGAGGGAGGGTGACGAGCAGTACTTC
TRBD2 - TRBJ2-7 TRBV29-1 CSHLRQRGSYEQYF TGCAGCCACTTGAGACAGCGGGGATCCTACGAGCAGTACTTC
TRBD1 many TRBJ1-5 TRBV27 CASRTGNQPQHF TGTGCCAGTAGGACAGGGAATCAGCCCCAGCATTTT
- few TRBJ2-2 TRBV27 CASSSLGGELFF TGTGCCAGCAGTTCCCTAGGCGGGGAGCTGTTTTTT
- - TRBJ1-1 TRBV28 CASSLSVMNTEAFF TGTGCCAGCAGTTTATCCGTTATGAACACTGAAGCTTTCTTT
TRBD2 - TRBJ2-1 TRBV27 CASTTSGGAYNEQFF TGTGCCAGCACAACTAGCGGGGGGGCCTACAATGAGCAGTTCTTC
- - TRBJ2-3 TRBV5-4 CASSQLGGDTQYF TGTGCCAGCAGCCAGCTCGGGGGAGATACGCAGTATTTT
- few TRBJ2-1 TRBV7-2 CASSPSPPGRATYNEQFF TGTGCCAGCAGCCCTTCCCCCCCGGGACGAGCAACCTACAATGAGCAGTTCTTC
- - TRBJ2-3 TRBV10-3 CAIRTGTGDTQYF TGTGCCATCAGGACCGGGACTGGCGATACGCAGTATTTT
- - TRBJ2-2 TRBV5-1 CASSYTGNTGELFF TGCGCCAGCAGCTATACGGGAAACACCGGGGAGCTGTTTTTT
- - TRBJ2-2 TRBV6-5 CASRTTDRNTGELFF TGTGCCAGCAGGACGACGGACCGGAACACCGGGGAGCTGTTTTTT
- - TRBJ1-1 TRBV29-1 CSVEESNRDPSTEAFF TGCAGCGTTGAAGAATCTAACAGGGACCCCAGCACTGAAGCTTTCTTT
- many TRBJ2-3 TRBV6-5 CASSYSYGIGTDTQYF TGTGCCAGCAGTTACTCATACGGGATTGGGACAGATACGCAGTATTTT
- - TRBJ1-2 TRBV7-2 CASSLAFGDSGYTF TGTGCCAGCAGCTTAGCGTTTGGAGACTCGGGCTACACCTTC
TRBD1 few TRBJ2-2 TRBV7-3 CASSSGQGRMTGELFF TGTGCCAGCAGCTCCGGACAGGGCCGAATGACCGGGGAGCTGTTTTTT
- - TRBJ2-7 TRBV5-6 CASEAYSRYYEQYF TGTGCCAGCGAAGCTTATTCCAGGTACTACGAGCAGTACTTC
- - TRBJ1-1 TRBV6-1 CASTPLDTLRQAAFF TGTGCCAGCACCCCGTTAGATACATTAAGGCAGGCGGCTTTCTTT
- - TRBJ1-1 TRBV2 CASSSEVNTEAFF TGTGCCAGCAGTTCGGAGGTGAACACTGAAGCTTTCTTT
- - TRBJ2-3 TRBV20-1 CSARDNRAGTDTQYF TGCAGTGCTAGAGATAATAGGGCTGGGACAGATACGCAGTATTTT
TRBD1 - TRBJ1-3 TRBV28 CASSLSDRTSGNTIYF TGTGCCAGCAGTTTATCGGACAGGACCTCTGGAAACACCATATATTTT
- - TRBJ1-1 TRBV11-2 CASSLVAQGGTEAFF TGTGCCAGCAGCTTAGTTGCCCAGGGTGGCACTGAAGCTTTCTTT
- few TRBJ1-1 TRBV27 CASSLQQNTEAFF TGTGCCAGCAGTTTGCAGCAAAACACTGAAGCTTTCTTT
TRBD1 - TRBJ2-7 TRBV12-3/TRBV12-4 CASRLHGQAGPEQYF TGTGCCAGCAGACTGCACGGACAGGCCGGCCCCGAGCAGTACTTC
TRBD1 - TRBJ2-2 TRBV3-1 CASSRDRGLAGELFF TGTGCCAGCAGCAGGGACAGGGGCTTGGCCGGGGAGCTGTTTTTT
- many TRBJ2-1 TRBV11-3 CASSPNGGNEQFF TGTGCCAGCAGCCCTAACGGCGGCAATGAGCAGTTCTTC
TRBD2 few TRBJ2-2 TRBV7-9 CASSLGLMNTGELFF TGTGCCAGCAGCTTGGGACTAATGAACACCGGGGAGCTGTTTTTT
- - TRBJ1-6 TRBV12-3/TRBV12-4 CASRPGLTLNSPLHF TGTGCCAGCAGACCCGGACTTACCCTTAATTCACCCCTCCACTTT
- - TRBJ1-3 TRBV12-3/TRBV12-4 CASSSGLFSGNTIYF TGTGCCAGCAGTTCGGGACTCTTCTCTGGAAACACCATATATTTT
- - TRBJ1-5 TRBV25-1 CASSGNRDPAGNQPQHF TGTGCCAGCAGTGGCAACCGGGACCCCGCTGGAAATCAGCCCCAGCATTTT
- - TRBJ1-1 TRBV5-1 CASSLEAVPNTEAFF TGCGCCAGCAGCTTGGAAGCTGTACCGAACACTGAAGCTTTCTTT
TRBD1 many TRBJ1-5 TRBV6-1 CASSQAGTGAQPQHF TGTGCCAGCAGTCAAGCCGGGACAGGGGCTCAGCCCCAGCATTTT
- many TRBJ2-1 TRBV4-1 CASRPGGGTYNEQFF TGCGCCAGCAGGCCCGGGGGTGGCACCTACAATGAGCAGTTCTTC
- - TRBJ1-3 TRBV28 CASRSSADTIYF TGTGCCAGCAGAAGCTCTGCCGACACCATATATTTT
- - TRBJ2-5 TRBV27 CASSFSLSGETQYF TGTGCCAGCAGTTTCAGTCTTTCGGGAGAGACCCAGTACTTC
- few TRBJ2-7 TRBV12-3/TRBV12-4 CASSLAGVSYEQYF TGTGCCAGCAGTTTAGCAGGGGTTAGCTACGAGCAGTACTTC